A single sample is the source of the 17 T cell receptor beta chains below, sequenced in a study of T cell responses to AZD1222 COVID-19 vaccine. Produced via immunoSEQ multiplex PCR; TCRdb's table is partial and in-frame only. Among some 98,000 clones listed, about 88% were seen once. The sequencing used peripheral blood, collected on day 0 of AZD1222 vaccination. The receptors originated from an adult in good health.

The chain has TRBV30 and TRBJ1-5; D possibly corresponds to TRBD1 (6 bases). The germline V gene encodes CDR1 GTSNPN and CDR2 SVGIG (reference sequence). Trimming left V 3 bases short and J 7 bases short, with 16 bases between. The CDR3 sequence is 14 residues long. CDR3 region: CAWRTQGLGQPQHF. The DNA for the CDR3 is TGTGCCTGGAGGACACAGGGTCTGGGCCAGCCCCAGCATTTT.

The rearrangement uses TRBV5-6 and TRBJ2-7; 9 bases map to TRBD1. Trimming at V came to 4 bases and at J to 3 bases, leaving 5 bases not matched to a gene. The germline V gene has CDR1 SGHDT and CDR2 YYEEEE. This CDR3 spans 14 amino acids. This CDR3 is CASSEGTGNYEQYF. As DNA, the CDR3 is TGTGCCAGCAGCGAAGGGACAGGGAACTACGAGCAGTACTTC.

The V gene is TRBV18, the J gene TRBJ2-1, with 7 positions matching TRBD1. The CDR3 length is 16 residues. V lost 0 bases, J lost 7 bases, and 9 bases stayed unmatched. Germline V gene sequence: CDR1 KGHSH, CDR2 LQKENI. The CDR3 sequence: CASSPPRQGVPNEQFF. CDR3 coding DNA: TGTGCCAGCTCACCACCTAGGCAGGGGGTGCCTAATGAGCAGTTCTTC.

The chain couples TRBV30 to TRBJ1-2, with TRBD1 matching over 9 bases. CDR1 and CDR2 from the germline V gene are GTSNPN and SVGIG (reference sequence). V was pared by 7 bases and J by 2 bases, with 8 bases of the junction left unmatched. The CDR3 spans 14 residues. CDR3: CAFDRGAPNYGYTF. CDR3 DNA sequence: TGTGCCTTTGACAGGGGGGCACCCAACTATGGCTACACCTTC.

This clone was detected once. The rearrangement uses TRBV5-4 and TRBJ1-1; TRBD1 aligns across 7 bases. The CDR3 has 13 amino acids. Germline V CDR1 and CDR2: SGHNT, YYREEE (reference sequence). J lost 4 bases, V lost 2 bases, and 2 bases had no gene match. The CDR3 coding sequence is TGTGCCAGCAGCTTTACAGGGGTCACTGAAGCTTTCTTT. As protein: CASSFTGVTEAFF.

The chain carries TRBV5-5 and TRBJ2-5, with unresolved D. The germline gives CDR1 SGHKS, CDR2 YYEKEE (reference sequence). V lost 0 bases and J 1 base, leaving 13 bases between the germline ends. This CDR3 contains 16 residues. The CDR3 bases are TGTGCCAGCAGCTTGGATCCGGGCAGCCTCCAAGAGACCCAGTACTTC. Protein: CASSLDPGSLQETQYF. The full variable domain, rest sourced from reference TRBV5-5 and TRBJ2-5, is DAGVTQSPTHLIKTRGQQVTLRCSPISGHKSVSWYQQVLGQGPQFIFQYYEKEERGRGNFPDRFSARQFPNYSSELNVNALLLGDSALYLCASSLDPGSLQETQYFGPGTRLLVL.

The chain is built from TRBV10-3 and TRBJ2-7, with D possibly matching TRBD1 (6 bases). V was trimmed by 6 bases and J by 0 bases, leaving 9 bases between them. The CDR3 extends over 13 amino acids. From germline, CDR1 is ENHRY and CDR2 SYGVKD. The DNA for the CDR3 is TGTGCCATCAGCGGACAGAGCTCCTACGAGCAGTACTTC. Its protein is CAISGQSSYEQYF.

The J gene is TRBJ1-5, the V gene TRBV30; 10 bases line up with TRBD1. Germline V gene lookup returns CDR1 GTSNPN and CDR2 SVGIG (reference sequence). J gave up 1 base and V 2 bases, and 8 bases lay outside the gene matches. The CDR3 spans 17 residues. In DNA, the CDR3 is TGTGCCTGGAGTACGGGACAGGGGTTTGGGAGCAATCAGCCCCAGCATTTT. Its protein product is CAWSTGQGFGSNQPQHF.

The rearrangement links TRBV27 to TRBJ1-2, with a possible D match to TRBD1 (5 bases). This CDR3 spans 13 amino acids. Germline V gene sequence: CDR1 MNHEY, CDR2 SMNVEV (reference sequence). V dropped 5 bases and J dropped 8 bases, with 15 bases sitting between them. The DNA of the CDR3 is TGTGCCAGCAGTGGGACGGCCCCTGGGGGCTACACCTTC. Translating it yields CASSGTAPGGYTF.

The genes are TRBV6-2 or TRBV6-3 and TRBJ1-6, with a weak D call TRBD1 (6 bases). Trimming left V 5 bases short and J 2 bases short, with 10 bases between. The CDR3 length is 15 residues. Per germline, CDR1 MNHEY and CDR2 SVGEGT. The CDR3 nucleotides read TGTGCCAGCAGTCCGACAGGCCCCTATAATTCACCCCTCCACTTT. As protein: CASSPTGPYNSPLHF.

The V and J genes are TRBV28 and TRBJ1-2, with 12 bases lining up with TRBD1. In germline, CDR1 is MDHEN, CDR2 SYDVKM. This CDR3 is 15 amino acids long. V lost 6 bases, J lost 9 bases, and 11 bases stayed unmatched. The CDR3 is CASRRPGQGARSYTF. CDR3 DNA: TGTGCCAGCAGGAGACCGGGACAGGGGGCGCGGAGCTACACCTTC.

This clone was seen a single time. J is TRBJ2-5 and V is TRBV18, with a possible D match to TRBD2 (5 bases). The CDR3 runs to 15 residues. The V gene's germline CDR1 is KGHSH and CDR2 LQKENI. Trimming pared 2 bases from V and 1 base from J, leaving 11 bases between. The CDR3 reads CASSPLDSFQETQYF. The CDR3, as DNA: TGTGCCAGCTCACCATTGGACTCTTTCCAAGAGACCCAGTACTTC.

By frequency in the sample, this clone is medium-sized. The chain uses TRBV5-1 and TRBJ1-6, with D uncertain. The ends were cut back, 0 bases at V and 0 bases at J, with 7 bases in the middle. Germline CDR1 reads SGHRS; CDR2 reads YFSETQ. The CDR3 runs to 16 residues. The DNA of the CDR3 is TGCGCCAGCAGCTTGGTGTCGGACTCCTATAATTCACCCCTCCACTTT. It is translated as CASSLVSDSYNSPLHF.

The rearrangement joins TRBV7-9 to TRBJ2-3; TRBD1 or TRBD2 may be the D gene (5 bases each). V was clipped by 5 bases and J by 5 bases, with 17 bases between them. The CDR3 covers 15 residues. Per the germline V gene, CDR1 is SEHNR and CDR2 is FQNEAQ (reference sequence). CDR3 amino acids: CASSPLGAVQDTQYF. DNA of the CDR3: TGTGCCAGCAGCCCACTAGGGGCGGTGCAAGATACGCAGTATTTT.

The CDR3 spells CASSPSGTGGYTF. In nucleotides, the CDR3 is TGCGCCAGCAGCCCCTCGGGGACAGGAGGCTACACCTTC. This chain uses TRBV4-3 with TRBJ1-2; 8 bases line up with TRBD1. Trimming cost V 4 bases and J 8 bases; bases outside gene matches: 6. This CDR3 region has 13 residues. Germline CDR1 and CDR2: LGHNA and YSLEER.

V usage is TRBV7-9 and J usage is TRBJ2-1, with 9 bases that match TRBD1. Germline-derived CDR1 and CDR2 are SEHNR and FQNEAQ (reference sequence). With V trimmed by 5 bases and J by 9 bases, 5 bases remained unmatched. The CDR3 loop spans 13 amino acids. As DNA, the CDR3 is TGTGCCAGCAGCCAGGGACAGGGACCTGAGCAGTTCTTC. Its translation is CASSQGQGPEQFF.

This chain's CDR3 is CASSLDRGRGVDTQYF. The CDR3 DNA follows: TGTGCCAGCAGCTTAGATAGAGGGCGGGGGGTTGATACGCAGTATTTT. The chain combines TRBV11-2 with TRBJ2-3, with 8 bases lining up with TRBD2. The CDR3 sequence is 16 residues long. The junction had 8 bases not matched to a gene; V was cut back by 0 bases and J by 6 bases. CDR1 is SGHAT, CDR2 FQNNGV, per germline.